The 24 T cell receptor beta chains given below trace back to one sample, sequenced in a study of cytomegalovirus exposure and HLA in healthy donors. The PCR contained 60 Vbeta and 13 Jbeta primers. Profiling relied on immunoSEQ multiplex PCR, and the TCRdb table lists in-frame clones only, not all of them. The table includes some 150,000 clones, 75% detected once. Input material: PBMCs. These receptors were collected from a man aged 35-49 years in good health and CMV-seronegative.

This chain connects TRBV6-6 to TRBJ1-4; 10 nucleotides match TRBD1. The CDR3 is 15 residues long. The trim removed 6 bases at V and 8 bases at J, leaving 9 bases unmatched. Germline CDR1 reads MNHNY; CDR2 reads SVGAGI (reference sequence). Written as DNA, the CDR3 is TGTGCCAGCAGCGGACAGGGGGTGGCGGTGGAAAAACTGTTTTTT. It encodes CASSGQGVAVEKLFF.

This clone was seen a single time. CDR3 loop: CASSAILTGPHTEAFF. In nucleotides, the CDR3 is TGTGCCAGCAGCGCTATCCTGACAGGGCCCCACACTGAAGCTTTCTTT. J is TRBJ1-1 and V is TRBV27; TRBD1 aligns across 7 bases. The junction had 13 bases not matched to a gene; V was cut back by 6 bases and J by 3 bases. The germline gives CDR1 MNHEY, CDR2 SMNVEV (reference sequence). The CDR3 spans 16 residues.

V gene TRBV19 combines with J gene TRBJ1-1; the match to TRBD1 covers 9 bases. Germline CDR1 and CDR2: LNHDA and SQIVND (reference sequence). The CDR3 consists of 13 residues. Trimming removed 7 bases from V and 4 bases from J; junction bases left unmatched: 4. The CDR3 loop is CASTPGQGTEAFF. The CDR3 DNA is TGTGCCAGTACCCCGGGACAGGGCACTGAAGCTTTCTTT.

The CDR3 loop is CASKPTGTYSRGYTF. The CDR3, as DNA: TGTGCCAGCAAACCGACCGGGACATATTCTCGTGGCTACACCTTC. J is TRBJ1-2 and V is TRBV2, with D possibly being TRBD1 (6 bases). The V end was cut by 7 bases, the J end by 7 bases, with 22 bases between. This CDR3 region has 15 residues. CDR1 and CDR2 from the germline V gene are SNHLY and FYNNEI.

The chain employs TRBV5-4 and TRBJ1-5, with D possibly being TRBD1 (6 bases). CDR1 is SGHNT, CDR2 YYREEE, per germline (reference sequence). This CDR3 region has 16 residues. V lost 4 bases and J 1 base, leaving 15 bases between the germline ends. CDR3: CASSLGGRSSNQPQHF. DNA of the CDR3: TGTGCCAGCAGCCTTGGGGGCAGGTCGAGCAATCAGCCCCAGCATTTT.

The CDR3 nucleotides read TGTGCCAGCAGCTTAGCGCGGGGGGGATCCTACAATGAGCAGTTCTTC. This codes for CASSLARGGSYNEQFF. The chain has TRBV7-2 and TRBJ2-1; 9 nucleotides match TRBD2. V dropped 0 bases and J dropped 1; count of bases not matched to a gene: 1. There are 16 residues in the CDR3. Per germline, CDR1 SGHTA and CDR2 FQGNSA.

This chain connects TRBV9 to TRBJ1-1; 10 nucleotides match TRBD1. The germline CDR1 and CDR2 sequences are SGDLS and YYNGEE. CDR3 length equals 15 residues. V shed 4 bases, J shed 4 bases, and the junction held 7 bases outside the gene matches. The CDR3 coding sequence is TGTGCCAGCAGCCCCCCCTGGACAGGGGGCACTGAAGCTTTCTTT. This sequence encodes CASSPPWTGGTEAFF. The full variable domain, rest sourced from reference TRBV9 and TRBJ1-1, is DSGVTQTPKHLITATGQRVTLRCSPRSGDLSVYWYQQSLDQGLQFLIQYYNGEERAKGNILERFSAQQFPDLHSELNLSSLELGDSALYFCASSPPWTGGTEAFFGQGTRLTVV.

In this sample, this clone turned up once. This chain joins TRBV6-5 and TRBJ1-2; D is unclear. The V gene lost 6 bases and the J gene lost 4 bases, with 15 bases spanning the gap. The CDR3 has 14 residues. Germline CDR1 reads MNHEY; CDR2 reads SVGAGI. The CDR3 loop reads CASRPRRQAYGYTF. CDR3 sequence (DNA): TGTGCCAGCAGGCCTCGACGGCAGGCCTATGGCTACACCTTC.

This chain joins TRBV7-9 and TRBJ2-3; possibly TRBD1 for D (6 bases). The ends were cut back, 10 bases at V and 4 bases at J, with 9 bases in the middle. The CDR3 sequence is 11 residues long. Germline V gene sequence: CDR1 SEHNR, CDR2 FQNEAQ (reference sequence). The CDR3 nucleotides read TGTGCCATCAGGGGAGCAGATACGCAGTATTTT. Translated: CAIRGADTQYF.

This clone was seen a handful of times. The gene calls are TRBV4-1 and TRBJ1-3; no definite D call. Trimming took off 3 bases at V and 2 bases at J, with 14 bases between the two ends. The germline gives CDR1 MGHRA, CDR2 YSYEKL. CDR3 length: 16 residues. CDR3 DNA sequence: TGCGCCAGCAGCCAGTTAGCTCGGAAAGCTGGAAACACCATATATTTT. Residues: CASSQLARKAGNTIYF.

The chain has TRBV7-2 and TRBJ2-5; no firm D call. Germline V lookup: CDR1 SGHTA, CDR2 FQGNSA. The CDR3 is 15 residues long. The ends were cut back, 3 bases at V and 5 bases at J, with 16 bases in the middle. CDR3 residues: CASSFTNTAWETQYF. For the CDR3, the DNA is TGTGCCAGCAGCTTTACAAACACAGCTTGGGAGACCCAGTACTTC.

V usage is TRBV18 and J usage is TRBJ2-6; maybe TRBD1 (5 bases). Looked up from germline, CDR1 is KGHSH and CDR2 is LQKENI. Between the trimmed V and J ends, which lost 2 bases and 0 bases, there was a span of 11 bases. There are 17 residues in the CDR3. The CDR3, as DNA: TGTGCCAGCTCACCAGGGGCGCCAAGCTCTGGGGCCAACGTCCTGACTTTC. Its protein product is CASSPGAPSSGANVLTF.

This clone is medium-sized by share. V is TRBV6-1 and J is TRBJ2-1, with D maybe TRBD2 (5 bases). The CDR3 totals 16 residues. CDR1 is MNHNS and CDR2 is SASEGT in the germline V gene. The V and J ends lost 2 bases and 3 bases respectively, with 14 bases between them. The CDR3: CASSESGMTYYNEQFF. The CDR3 DNA reads TGTGCCAGCAGTGAATCGGGGATGACTTACTACAATGAGCAGTTCTTC.

V and J are TRBV2 and TRBJ1-1, with 9 positions matching TRBD1. This CDR3 spans 15 amino acids. CDR1 and CDR2 (germline): SNHLY, FYNNEI. V lost 6 bases and J lost 5; bases outside the gene matches: 10. The CDR3 reads CASREGQGRGTEAFF. CDR3 DNA sequence: TGTGCCAGCAGGGAGGGACAGGGCCGGGGTACTGAAGCTTTCTTT.

V gene TRBV28 combines with J gene TRBJ2-7, with 8 bases identical to TRBD1. CDR3 size: 16 residues. CDR1 is MDHEN, CDR2 SYDVKM, per germline. V was pared by 5 bases and J by 4 bases, with 13 bases of the junction left unmatched. The chain's CDR3 is CASSPAGGAPGYEQYF. The CDR3 DNA reads as TGTGCCAGCAGTCCGGCAGGGGGCGCCCCGGGATACGAGCAGTACTTC.

J is TRBJ2-5 and V is TRBV5-1; 10 bases map to TRBD2. Germline V CDR1 and CDR2: SGHRS, YFSETQ. CDR3 length equals 16 residues. The junction had 6 bases not matched to a gene; V was cut back by 2 bases and J by 2 bases. In nucleotides, the CDR3 is TGCGCCAGCAGCTTATTAGCGGGGGGCGTACAAGAGACCCAGTACTTC. Its translation is CASSLLAGGVQETQYF.

This clone appeared a few times. The chain employs TRBV19 and TRBJ1-1, with 8 nucleotides matching TRBD1. The germline gives CDR1 LNHDA, CDR2 SQIVND (reference sequence). The CDR3 spans 15 residues. Trimming cost V 5 bases and J 4 bases; bases outside gene matches: 9. CDR3 region: CASSWGTGSITEAFF. The CDR3 nucleotides read TGTGCCAGTAGTTGGGGGACAGGCTCGATCACTGAAGCTTTCTTT.

The chain recombines TRBV11-1 with TRBJ1-1; 7 bases map to TRBD1. The CDR3 length is 13 residues. Germline CDR1 and CDR2: SGHAT and FQDESV (reference sequence). The V segment lost 3 bases and the J segment 10 bases; nucleotides outside the gene matches: 8. CDR3: CASSLGRQGGAFF. CDR3 nucleotide sequence: TGTGCCAGCAGCTTGGGCCGACAGGGAGGAGCTTTCTTT. Full variable domain (outside the CDR3, taken from reference TRBV11-1 and TRBJ1-1): EAEVAQSPRYKITEKSQAVAFWCDPISGHATLYWYRQILGQGPELLVQFQDESVVDDSQLPKDRFSAERLKGVDSTLKIQPAELGDSAMYLCASSLGRQGGAFFGQGTRLTVV.

The chain joins TRBV7-2 to TRBJ1-1; possibly TRBD1 for D (5 bases). Trimming left V 3 bases short and J 6 bases short, with 14 bases between. Germline V lookup: CDR1 SGHTA, CDR2 FQGNSA. This CDR3 comprises 14 residues. The CDR3: CASSLDRGDPEAFF. The DNA for the CDR3 is TGTGCCAGCAGCTTGGATCGGGGGGATCCTGAAGCTTTCTTT. The complete variable domain, with remaining parts taken from reference TRBV7-2 and TRBJ1-1, reads GAGVSQSPSNKVTEKGKDVELRCDPISGHTALYWYRQSLGQGLEFLIYFQGNSAPDKSGLPSDRFSAERTGGSVSTLTIQRTQQEDSAVYLCASSLDRGDPEAFFGQGTRLTVV.

The V call is TRBV5-4, the J call TRBJ1-1; no definite D call. Germline-derived CDR1 and CDR2 are SGHNT and YYREEE (reference sequence). V lost 0 bases to trimming and J lost 7 bases, with 4 bases between them. The CDR3 consists of 11 residues. For the CDR3, the DNA is TGTGCCAGCAGCTTGGGTCTTGAAGCTTTCTTT. Its translation: CASSLGLEAFF.

The chain uses TRBV7-9 and TRBJ2-7, with D unclear. V was trimmed by 5 bases and J by 2 bases, leaving 10 bases between them. The CDR3 runs to 13 residues. The germline CDR1 and CDR2 sequences are SEHNR and FQNEAQ (reference sequence). The CDR3 DNA reads TGTGCCAGCAGCCCCCAGGCGACCTACGAGCAGTACTTC. Amino acid sequence: CASSPQATYEQYF.

V and J are TRBV29-1 and TRBJ1-2; D is undetermined. Germline V gene data show CDR1 as SQVTM and CDR2 as ANQGSEA. Trimming took off 1 base at V and 4 bases at J, with 13 bases between the two ends. CDR3 size: 14 residues. The DNA for the CDR3 is TGCAGCGTTGAAGTTCTACCCCCCCTCTATGGCTACACCTTC. Translating it yields CSVEVLPPLYGYTF.

The rearrangement joins TRBV19 to TRBJ2-1; 8 bases are a match to TRBD1. From germline, CDR1 is LNHDA and CDR2 SQIVND (reference sequence). The CDR3 loop spans 17 amino acids. With V trimmed by 2 bases and J by 1 base, 7 bases remained unmatched. CDR3 amino acids: CASSIPPDRESYNEQFF. CDR3 DNA sequence: TGTGCCAGTAGTATACCCCCGGACAGGGAGTCCTACAATGAGCAGTTCTTC. Variable domain in full (rest from reference TRBV19 and TRBJ2-1): DGGITQSPKYLFRKEGQNVTLSCEQNLNHDAMYWYRQDPGQGLRLIYYSQIVNDFQKGDIAEGYSVSREKKESFPLTVTSAQKNPTAFYLCASSIPPDRESYNEQFFGPGTRLTVL.

The chain employs TRBV7-2 and TRBJ1-1; no reliable D call. Germline CDR1 is SGHTA and CDR2 is FQGNSA. This CDR3 contains 15 residues. V was clipped by 1 base and J by 7 bases, with 16 bases between them. The CDR3 nucleotides read TGTGCCAGCAGCTTAGGGGCCAGCCAAGGCCATGAAGCTTTCTTT. Its translation: CASSLGASQGHEAFF.